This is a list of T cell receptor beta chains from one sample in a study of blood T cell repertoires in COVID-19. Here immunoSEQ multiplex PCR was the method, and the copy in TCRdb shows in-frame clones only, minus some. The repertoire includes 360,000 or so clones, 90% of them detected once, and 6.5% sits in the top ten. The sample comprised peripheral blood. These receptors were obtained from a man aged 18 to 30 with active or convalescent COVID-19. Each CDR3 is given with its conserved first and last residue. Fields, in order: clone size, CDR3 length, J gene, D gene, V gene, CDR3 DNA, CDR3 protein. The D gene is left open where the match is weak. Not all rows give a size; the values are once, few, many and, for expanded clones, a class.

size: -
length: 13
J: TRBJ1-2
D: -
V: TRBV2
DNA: TGTGCCAGCAGTGATCGGGGGAGGATGGCCTACACCTTC
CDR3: CASSDRGRMAYTF

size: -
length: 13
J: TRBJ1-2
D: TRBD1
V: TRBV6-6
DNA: TGTGCCAGCAGTTTGGGACAGACGTATGGCTACACCTTC
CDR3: CASSLGQTYGYTF

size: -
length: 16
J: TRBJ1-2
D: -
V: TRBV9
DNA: TGTGCCAGCAGCGTAGGGGTGGAATCGGGGTACTATGGCTACACCTTC
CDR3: CASSVGVESGYYGYTF

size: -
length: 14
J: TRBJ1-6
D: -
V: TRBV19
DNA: TGTGCCAGCCAGCTCGGCCAGGGAGGTTCACCCCTCCACTTT
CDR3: CASQLGQGGSPLHF

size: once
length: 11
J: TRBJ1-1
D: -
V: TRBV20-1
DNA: TGCAGTGCCATCACGCAGACTGAAGCTTTCTTT
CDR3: CSAITQTEAFF

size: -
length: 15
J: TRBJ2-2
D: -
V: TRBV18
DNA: TGTGCCAGCTCACTGAGACAGAAGAACACCGGGGAGCTGTTTTTT
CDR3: CASSLRQKNTGELFF

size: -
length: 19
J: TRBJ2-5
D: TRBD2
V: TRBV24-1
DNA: TGTGCCACCAGTGATTTATCAAGTAGCGGGAGGGCCGCGGGAGAGACCCAGTACTTC
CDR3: CATSDLSSSGRAAGETQYF

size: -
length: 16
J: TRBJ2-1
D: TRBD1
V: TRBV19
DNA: TGTGCCAGTAGTCAATACCATGGACAGGTCAACAATGAGCAGTTCTTC
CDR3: CASSQYHGQVNNEQFF

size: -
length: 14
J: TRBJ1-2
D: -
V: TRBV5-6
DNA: TGTGCCAGCAGCCCGCTAGGGGGTACCTATGGCTACACCTTC
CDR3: CASSPLGGTYGYTF

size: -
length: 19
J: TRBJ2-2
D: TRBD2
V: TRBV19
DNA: TGTGCCAGTAGTATAGGGGTGGGACTAGCGGGAGATGGGGCCGGGGAGCTGTTTTTT
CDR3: CASSIGVGLAGDGAGELFF

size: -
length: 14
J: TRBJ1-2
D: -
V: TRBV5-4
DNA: TGTGCCAGCACCCGTGGGCAGGGATATTATGGCTACACCTTC
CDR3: CASTRGQGYYGYTF